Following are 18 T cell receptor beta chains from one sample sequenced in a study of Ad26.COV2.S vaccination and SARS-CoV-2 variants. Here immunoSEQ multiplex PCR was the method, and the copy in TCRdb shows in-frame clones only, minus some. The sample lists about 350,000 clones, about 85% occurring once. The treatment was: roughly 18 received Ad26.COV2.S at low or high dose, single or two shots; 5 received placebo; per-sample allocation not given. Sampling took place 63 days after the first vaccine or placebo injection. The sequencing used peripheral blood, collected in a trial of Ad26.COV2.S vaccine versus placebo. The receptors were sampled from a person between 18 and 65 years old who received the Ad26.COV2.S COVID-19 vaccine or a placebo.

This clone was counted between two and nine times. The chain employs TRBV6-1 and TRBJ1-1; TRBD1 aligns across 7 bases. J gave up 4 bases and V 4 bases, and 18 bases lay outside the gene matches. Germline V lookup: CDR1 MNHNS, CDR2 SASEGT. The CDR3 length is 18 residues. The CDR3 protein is CASSGITGEGVVGTEAFF. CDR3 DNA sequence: TGTGCCAGCAGTGGAATCACAGGGGAGGGGGTTGTTGGCACTGAAGCTTTCTTT.

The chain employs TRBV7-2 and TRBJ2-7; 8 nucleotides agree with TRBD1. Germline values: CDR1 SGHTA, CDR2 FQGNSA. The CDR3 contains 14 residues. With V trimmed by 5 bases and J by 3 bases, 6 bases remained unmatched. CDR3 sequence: CASSRTGIDYEQYF. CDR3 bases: TGTGCCAGCAGCCGGACAGGGATCGACTACGAGCAGTACTTC.

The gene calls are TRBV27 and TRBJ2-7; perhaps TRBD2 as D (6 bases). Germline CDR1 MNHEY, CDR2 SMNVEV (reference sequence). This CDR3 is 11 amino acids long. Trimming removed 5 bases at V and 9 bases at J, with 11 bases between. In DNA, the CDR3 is TGTGCCAGCAGTACGGGACTTCTGCAGTACTTC. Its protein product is CASSTGLLQYF.

CDR3 protein: CASSQDPGLGGGETQYF. CDR3 bases: TGCGCCAGCAGCCAAGACCCTGGACTAGGGGGAGGAGAGACCCAGTACTTC. V and J are TRBV4-1 and TRBJ2-5; maybe TRBD2 (7 bases). The length of the CDR3 is 17 residues. V gave up 0 bases and J gave up 4 bases, with 18 bases separating them. Germline V gives CDR1 MGHRA, CDR2 YSYEKL.

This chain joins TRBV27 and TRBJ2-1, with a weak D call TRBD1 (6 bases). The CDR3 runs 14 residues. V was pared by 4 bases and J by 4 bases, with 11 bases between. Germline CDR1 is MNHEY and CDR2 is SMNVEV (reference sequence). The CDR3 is CASSSGTLYNEQFF. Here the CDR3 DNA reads TGTGCCAGCAGTTCCGGGACATTGTACAATGAGCAGTTCTTC.

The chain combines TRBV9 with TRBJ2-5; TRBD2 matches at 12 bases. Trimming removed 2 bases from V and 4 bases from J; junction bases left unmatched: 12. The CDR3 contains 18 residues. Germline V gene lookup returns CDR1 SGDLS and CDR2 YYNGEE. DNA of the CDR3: TGTGCCAGCAGCGTCAGACTAGCGGGGGATGGAAGGGGAGAGACCCAGTACTTC. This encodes CASSVRLAGDGRGETQYF.

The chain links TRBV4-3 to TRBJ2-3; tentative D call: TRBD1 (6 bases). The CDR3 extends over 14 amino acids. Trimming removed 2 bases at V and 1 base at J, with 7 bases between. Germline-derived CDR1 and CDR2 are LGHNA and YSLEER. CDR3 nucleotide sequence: TGCGCCAGCAGCCAACGACAGGGCACAGATACGCAGTATTTT. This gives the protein CASSQRQGTDTQYF.

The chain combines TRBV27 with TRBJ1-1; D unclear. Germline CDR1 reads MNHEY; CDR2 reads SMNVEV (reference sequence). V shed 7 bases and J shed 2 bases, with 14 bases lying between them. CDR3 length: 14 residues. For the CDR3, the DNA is TGTGCCAGCACCCTATCGGCAGCTAACACTGAAGCTTTCTTT. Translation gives CASTLSAANTEAFF.

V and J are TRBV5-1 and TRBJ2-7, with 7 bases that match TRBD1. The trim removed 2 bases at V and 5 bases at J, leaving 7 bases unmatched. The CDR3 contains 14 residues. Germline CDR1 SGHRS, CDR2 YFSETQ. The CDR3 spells CASSFGVGTDEQYF. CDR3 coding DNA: TGCGCCAGCAGCTTCGGGGTCGGGACAGACGAGCAGTACTTC.

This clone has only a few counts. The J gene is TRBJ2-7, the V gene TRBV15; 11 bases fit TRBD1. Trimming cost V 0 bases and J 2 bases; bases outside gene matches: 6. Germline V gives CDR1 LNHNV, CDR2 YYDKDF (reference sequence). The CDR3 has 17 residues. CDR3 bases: TGTGCCACCAGCAGAGAGAGGACAGGGGGCGGCACCTACGAGCAGTACTTC. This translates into CATSRERTGGGTYEQYF. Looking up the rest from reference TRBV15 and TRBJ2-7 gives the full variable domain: DAMVIQNPRYQVTQFGKPVTLSCSQTLNHNVMYWYQQKSSQAPKLLFHYYDKDFNNEADTPDNFQSRRPNTSFCFLDIRSPGLGDTAMYLCATSRERTGGGTYEQYFGPGTRLTVT.

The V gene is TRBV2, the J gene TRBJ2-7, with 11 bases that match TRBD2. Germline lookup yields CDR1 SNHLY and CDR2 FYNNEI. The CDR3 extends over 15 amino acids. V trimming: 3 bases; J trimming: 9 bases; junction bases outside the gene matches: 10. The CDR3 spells CASSDEGLAAAGQYF. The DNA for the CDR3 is TGTGCCAGCAGTGACGAGGGACTAGCGGCAGCAGGGCAGTACTTC.

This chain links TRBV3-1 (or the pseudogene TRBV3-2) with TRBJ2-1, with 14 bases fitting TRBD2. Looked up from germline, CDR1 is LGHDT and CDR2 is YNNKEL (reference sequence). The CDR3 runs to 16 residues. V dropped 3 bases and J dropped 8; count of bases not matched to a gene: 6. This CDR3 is CASSQPGLAGDHEQFF. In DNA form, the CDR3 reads TGTGCCAGCAGCCAGCCGGGACTAGCGGGAGATCATGAGCAGTTCTTC.

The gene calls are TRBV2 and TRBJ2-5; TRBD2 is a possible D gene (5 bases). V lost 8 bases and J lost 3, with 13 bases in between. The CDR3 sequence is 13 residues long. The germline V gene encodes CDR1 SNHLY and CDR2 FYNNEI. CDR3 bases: TGTGCCAGCTTGGCGGGCCAAAAAGAGACCCAGTACTTC. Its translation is CASLAGQKETQYF.

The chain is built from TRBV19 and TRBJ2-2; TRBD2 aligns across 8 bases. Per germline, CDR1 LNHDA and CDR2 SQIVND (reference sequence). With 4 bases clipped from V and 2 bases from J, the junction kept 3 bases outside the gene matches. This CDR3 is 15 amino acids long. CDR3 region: CASSTRGANTGELFF. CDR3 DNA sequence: TGTGCCAGTAGTACGCGGGGGGCTAACACCGGGGAGCTGTTTTTT.

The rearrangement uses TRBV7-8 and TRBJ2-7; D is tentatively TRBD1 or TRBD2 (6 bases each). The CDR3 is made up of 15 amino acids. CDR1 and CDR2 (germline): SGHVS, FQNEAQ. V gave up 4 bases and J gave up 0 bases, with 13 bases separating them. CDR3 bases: TGTGCCAGCAGCTCCCCCCGGGGGCGCTCCTACGAGCAGTACTTC. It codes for CASSSPRGRSYEQYF.

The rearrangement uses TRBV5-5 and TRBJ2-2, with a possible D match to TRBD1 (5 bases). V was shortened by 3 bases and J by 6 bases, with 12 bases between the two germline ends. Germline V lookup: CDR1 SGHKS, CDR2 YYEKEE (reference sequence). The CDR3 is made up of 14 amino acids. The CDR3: CASSSSRVSGELFF. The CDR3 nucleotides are TGTGCCAGCAGCTCCTCCAGGGTATCCGGGGAGCTGTTTTTT.

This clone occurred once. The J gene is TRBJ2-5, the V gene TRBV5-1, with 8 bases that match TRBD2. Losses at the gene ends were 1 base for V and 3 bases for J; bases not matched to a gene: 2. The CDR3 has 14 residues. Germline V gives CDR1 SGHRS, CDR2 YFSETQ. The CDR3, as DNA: TGCGCCAGCAGCTTGAATAGCGGGGAAGAGACCCAGTACTTC. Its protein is CASSLNSGEETQYF. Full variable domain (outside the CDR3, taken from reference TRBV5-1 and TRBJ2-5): KAGVTQTPRYLIKTRGQQVTLSCSPISGHRSVSWYQQTPGQGLQFLFEYFSETQRNKGNFPGRFSGRQFSNSRSEMNVSTLELGDSALYLCASSLNSGEETQYFGPGTRLLVL.

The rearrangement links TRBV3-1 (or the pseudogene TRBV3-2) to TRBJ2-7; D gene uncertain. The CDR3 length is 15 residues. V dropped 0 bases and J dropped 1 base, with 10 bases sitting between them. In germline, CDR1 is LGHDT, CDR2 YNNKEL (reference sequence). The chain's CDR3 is CASSQDVSVSYEQYF. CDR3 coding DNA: TGTGCCAGCAGCCAAGACGTCAGCGTTTCCTACGAGCAGTACTTC.